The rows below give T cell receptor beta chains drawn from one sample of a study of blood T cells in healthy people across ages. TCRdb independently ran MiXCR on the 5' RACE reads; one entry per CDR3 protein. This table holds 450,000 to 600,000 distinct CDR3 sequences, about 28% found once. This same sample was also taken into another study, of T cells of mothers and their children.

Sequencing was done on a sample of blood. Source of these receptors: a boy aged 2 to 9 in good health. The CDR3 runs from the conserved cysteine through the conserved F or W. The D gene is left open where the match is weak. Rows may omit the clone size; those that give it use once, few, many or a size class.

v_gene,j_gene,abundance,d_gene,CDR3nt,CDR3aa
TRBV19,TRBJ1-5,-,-,TGTGCCAGTAGTATATTGGGGCGCGATCAGCCCCAGCATTTT,CASSILGRDQPQHF
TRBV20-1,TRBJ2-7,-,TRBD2,TGCAGTGCTCTAATCCCGGGACTAGCGGGGGGATTCTACGAGCAGTACTTC,CSALIPGLAGGFYEQYF
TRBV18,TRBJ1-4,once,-,TGTGCCAGCTCACCGGGCAGCTTTGCAACTAATGAAAAACTGTTTTTT,CASSPGSFATNEKLFF
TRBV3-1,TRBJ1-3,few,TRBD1,TGTGCCAGCAGCCACCGGGACAGGGGGCTGAACACCATATATTTT,CASSHRDRGLNTIYF
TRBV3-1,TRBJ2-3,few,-,TGTGCCAGCAGCCAAGTCAGGGGCCAACTCACAGATACGCAGTATTTT,CASSQVRGQLTDTQYF
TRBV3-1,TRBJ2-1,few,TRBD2,TGTGCCAGCAGCCAACCGGGGGGGTACAATGAGCAGTTCTTC,CASSQPGGYNEQFF
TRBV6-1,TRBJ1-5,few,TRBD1,TGTGCCAGCAGTGATCTAGTGACAGGGACTCCCTATAGCAATCAGCCCCAGCATTTT,CASSDLVTGTPYSNQPQHF
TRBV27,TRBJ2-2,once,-,TGTGCCAGCAGTCCCCTGACGGGCACCGGGGAGCTGTTTTTT,CASSPLTGTGELFF
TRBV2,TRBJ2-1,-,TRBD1,TGTGCCACCTCAGGGGGTCCCTACAATGAGCAGTTCTTC,CATSGGPYNEQFF
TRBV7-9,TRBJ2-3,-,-,TGTGCCAGCAGCTCCACATGGGTCATCAGGACAGATACGCAGTATTTT,CASSSTWVIRTDTQYF
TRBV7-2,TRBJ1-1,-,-,TGTGCCAGCAGCCTCTTAGGGAACCCCAACACTGAAGCTTTCTTT,CASSLLGNPNTEAFF
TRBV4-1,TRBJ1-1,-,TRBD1,TGCGCCAGCAGCCAGGGACAGGCCCCGGAAGCTTTCTTT,CASSQGQAPEAFF
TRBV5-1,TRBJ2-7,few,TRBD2,TGCGCCAGCAGTTTGATCGGGGGGAATACCCTTTACGAGCAGTACTTC,CASSLIGGNTLYEQYF
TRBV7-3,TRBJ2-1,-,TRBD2,TGTGCCAGCAGCTTCGGACTAGCGGCTAACAATGAGCAGTTCTTC,CASSFGLAANNEQFF
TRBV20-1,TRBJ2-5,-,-,TGCAGTGCTATGCCGAGGGAAGGGGTGGTAGGTGAGACCCAGTACTTC,CSAMPREGVVGETQYF
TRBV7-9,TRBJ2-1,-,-,TGTGCCAGCAGCTACACCACCCCAAGCTCCTACAATGAGCAGTTCTTC,CASSYTTPSSYNEQFF
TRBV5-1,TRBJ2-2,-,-,TGCGCCAGCAGCCGTCAGGGAATGGCCGGGGAGCTGTTTTTT,CASSRQGMAGELFF
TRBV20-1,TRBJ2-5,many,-,TGCAGTGCTGGCCCCCGGTTTCAAGAGACCCAGTACTTC,CSAGPRFQETQYF
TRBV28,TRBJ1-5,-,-,TGTGCCAGCAGTTTCAGGGACAGCAATCAGCCCCAGCATTTT,CASSFRDSNQPQHF
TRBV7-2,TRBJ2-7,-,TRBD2,TGTGCCAGCAGCTTACCCGCGGGAGGCTATTACGAGCAGTACTTC,CASSLPAGGYYEQYF
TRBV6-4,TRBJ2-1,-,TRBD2,TGTGCCAGCAGTGACTCGGCGACTAGCGGGAGTAATGAGCAGTTCTTC,CASSDSATSGSNEQFF
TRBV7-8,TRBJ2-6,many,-,TGTGCCAGCAGCTTACGGCCGGGGCGTAGCTCTGGGGCCAACGTCCTGACTTTC,CASSLRPGRSSGANVLTF
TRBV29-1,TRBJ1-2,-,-,TGCAGCGTTACTTCAGGGCGCTATGGCTACACCTTC,CSVTSGRYGYTF
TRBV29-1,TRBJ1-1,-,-,TGCAGCGGCGGGGGCGACATGAACACTGAAGCTTTCTTT,CSGGGDMNTEAFF
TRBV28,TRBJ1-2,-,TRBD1,TGTGCCAGCAGTTTAGGTGGACAGGGGCACTATGGCTACACCTTC,CASSLGGQGHYGYTF
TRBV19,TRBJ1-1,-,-,TGTGCCAGTAGAAACAGAGCCTACACTGAAGCTTTCTTT,CASRNRAYTEAFF
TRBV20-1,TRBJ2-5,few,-,TGCAGTGCTAGCGATACCGGGTCTCAGGAGACCCAGTACTTC,CSASDTGSQETQYF
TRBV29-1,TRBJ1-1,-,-,TGCAGCGTTGATCCGAACCGCGGCACTGAAGCTTTCTTT,CSVDPNRGTEAFF
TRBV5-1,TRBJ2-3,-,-,TGCGTCAGCAGCTTGGCCAGGGCCGGGACAGATACGCAGTATTTT,CVSSLARAGTDTQYF
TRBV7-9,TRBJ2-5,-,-,TGTGCCAGCAGCTTTAAGTTGGACATCAAGGGAGAGACCCAGTACTTC,CASSFKLDIKGETQYF